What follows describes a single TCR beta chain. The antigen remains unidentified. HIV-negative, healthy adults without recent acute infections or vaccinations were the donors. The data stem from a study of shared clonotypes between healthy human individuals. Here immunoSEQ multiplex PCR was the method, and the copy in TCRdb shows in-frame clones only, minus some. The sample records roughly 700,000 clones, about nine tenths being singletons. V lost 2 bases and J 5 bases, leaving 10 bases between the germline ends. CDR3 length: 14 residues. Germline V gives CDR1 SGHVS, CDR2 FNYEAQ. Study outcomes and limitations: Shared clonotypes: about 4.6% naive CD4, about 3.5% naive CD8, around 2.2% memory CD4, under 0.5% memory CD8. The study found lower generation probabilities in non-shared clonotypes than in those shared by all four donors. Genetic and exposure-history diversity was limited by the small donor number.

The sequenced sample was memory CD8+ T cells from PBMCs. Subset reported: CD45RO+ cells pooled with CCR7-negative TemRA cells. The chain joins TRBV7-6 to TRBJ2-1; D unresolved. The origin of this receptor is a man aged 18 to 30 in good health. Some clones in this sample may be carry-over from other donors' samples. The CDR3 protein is CASSLSARDNEQFF. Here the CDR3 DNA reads TGTGCCAGCAGCTTAAGCGCCAGAGACAATGAGCAGTTCTTC. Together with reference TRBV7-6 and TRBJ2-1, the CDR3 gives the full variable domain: GAGVSQSPRYKVTKRGQDVALRCDPISGHVSLYWYRQALGQGPEFLTYFNYEAQQDKSGLPNDRFSAERPEGSISTLTIQRTEQRDSAMYRCASSLSARDNEQFFGPGTRLTVL.